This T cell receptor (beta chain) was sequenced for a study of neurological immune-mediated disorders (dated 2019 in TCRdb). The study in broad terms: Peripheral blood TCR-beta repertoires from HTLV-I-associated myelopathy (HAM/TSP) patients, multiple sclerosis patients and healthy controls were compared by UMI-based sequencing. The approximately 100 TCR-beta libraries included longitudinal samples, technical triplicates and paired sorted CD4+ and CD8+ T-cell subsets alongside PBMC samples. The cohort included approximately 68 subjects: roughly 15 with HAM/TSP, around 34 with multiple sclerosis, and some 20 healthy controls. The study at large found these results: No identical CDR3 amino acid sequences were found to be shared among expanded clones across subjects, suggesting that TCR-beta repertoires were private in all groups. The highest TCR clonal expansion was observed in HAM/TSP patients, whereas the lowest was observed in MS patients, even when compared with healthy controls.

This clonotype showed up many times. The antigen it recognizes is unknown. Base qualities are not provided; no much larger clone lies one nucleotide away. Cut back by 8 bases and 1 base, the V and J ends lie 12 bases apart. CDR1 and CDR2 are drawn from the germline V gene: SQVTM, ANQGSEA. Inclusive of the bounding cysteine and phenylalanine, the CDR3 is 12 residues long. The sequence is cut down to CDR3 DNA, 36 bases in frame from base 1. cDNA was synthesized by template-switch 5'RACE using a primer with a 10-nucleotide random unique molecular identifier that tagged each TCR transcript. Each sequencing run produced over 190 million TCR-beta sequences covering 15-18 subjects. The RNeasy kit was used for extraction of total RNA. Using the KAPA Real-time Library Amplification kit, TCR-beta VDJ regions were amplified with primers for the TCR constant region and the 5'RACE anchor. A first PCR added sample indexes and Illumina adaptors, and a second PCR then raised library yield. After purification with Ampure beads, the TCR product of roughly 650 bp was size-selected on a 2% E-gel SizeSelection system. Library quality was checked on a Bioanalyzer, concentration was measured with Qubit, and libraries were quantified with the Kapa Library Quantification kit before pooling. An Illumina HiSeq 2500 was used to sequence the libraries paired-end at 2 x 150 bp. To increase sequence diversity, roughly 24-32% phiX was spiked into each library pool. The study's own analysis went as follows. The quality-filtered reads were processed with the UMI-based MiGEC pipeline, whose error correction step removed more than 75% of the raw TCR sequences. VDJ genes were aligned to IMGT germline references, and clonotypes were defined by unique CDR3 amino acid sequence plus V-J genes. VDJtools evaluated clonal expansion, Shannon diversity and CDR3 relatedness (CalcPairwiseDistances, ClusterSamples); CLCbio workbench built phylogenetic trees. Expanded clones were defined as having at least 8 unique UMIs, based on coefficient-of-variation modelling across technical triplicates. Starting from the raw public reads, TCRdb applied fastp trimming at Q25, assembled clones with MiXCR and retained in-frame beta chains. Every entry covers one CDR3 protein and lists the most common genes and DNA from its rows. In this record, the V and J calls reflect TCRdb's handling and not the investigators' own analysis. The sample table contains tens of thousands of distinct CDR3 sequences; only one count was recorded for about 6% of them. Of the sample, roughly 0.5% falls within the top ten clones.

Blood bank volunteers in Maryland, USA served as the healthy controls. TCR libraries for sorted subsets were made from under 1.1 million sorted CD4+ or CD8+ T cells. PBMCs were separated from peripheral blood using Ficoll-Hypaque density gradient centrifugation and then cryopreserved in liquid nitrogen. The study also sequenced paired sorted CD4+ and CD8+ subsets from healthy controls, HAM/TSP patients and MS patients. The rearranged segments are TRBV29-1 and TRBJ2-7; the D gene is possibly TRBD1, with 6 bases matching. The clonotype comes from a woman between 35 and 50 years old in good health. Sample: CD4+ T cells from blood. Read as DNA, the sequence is TGCAGCTTTAACAGGGATTCCTACGAGCAGTACTTC. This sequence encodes CSFNRDSYEQYF.